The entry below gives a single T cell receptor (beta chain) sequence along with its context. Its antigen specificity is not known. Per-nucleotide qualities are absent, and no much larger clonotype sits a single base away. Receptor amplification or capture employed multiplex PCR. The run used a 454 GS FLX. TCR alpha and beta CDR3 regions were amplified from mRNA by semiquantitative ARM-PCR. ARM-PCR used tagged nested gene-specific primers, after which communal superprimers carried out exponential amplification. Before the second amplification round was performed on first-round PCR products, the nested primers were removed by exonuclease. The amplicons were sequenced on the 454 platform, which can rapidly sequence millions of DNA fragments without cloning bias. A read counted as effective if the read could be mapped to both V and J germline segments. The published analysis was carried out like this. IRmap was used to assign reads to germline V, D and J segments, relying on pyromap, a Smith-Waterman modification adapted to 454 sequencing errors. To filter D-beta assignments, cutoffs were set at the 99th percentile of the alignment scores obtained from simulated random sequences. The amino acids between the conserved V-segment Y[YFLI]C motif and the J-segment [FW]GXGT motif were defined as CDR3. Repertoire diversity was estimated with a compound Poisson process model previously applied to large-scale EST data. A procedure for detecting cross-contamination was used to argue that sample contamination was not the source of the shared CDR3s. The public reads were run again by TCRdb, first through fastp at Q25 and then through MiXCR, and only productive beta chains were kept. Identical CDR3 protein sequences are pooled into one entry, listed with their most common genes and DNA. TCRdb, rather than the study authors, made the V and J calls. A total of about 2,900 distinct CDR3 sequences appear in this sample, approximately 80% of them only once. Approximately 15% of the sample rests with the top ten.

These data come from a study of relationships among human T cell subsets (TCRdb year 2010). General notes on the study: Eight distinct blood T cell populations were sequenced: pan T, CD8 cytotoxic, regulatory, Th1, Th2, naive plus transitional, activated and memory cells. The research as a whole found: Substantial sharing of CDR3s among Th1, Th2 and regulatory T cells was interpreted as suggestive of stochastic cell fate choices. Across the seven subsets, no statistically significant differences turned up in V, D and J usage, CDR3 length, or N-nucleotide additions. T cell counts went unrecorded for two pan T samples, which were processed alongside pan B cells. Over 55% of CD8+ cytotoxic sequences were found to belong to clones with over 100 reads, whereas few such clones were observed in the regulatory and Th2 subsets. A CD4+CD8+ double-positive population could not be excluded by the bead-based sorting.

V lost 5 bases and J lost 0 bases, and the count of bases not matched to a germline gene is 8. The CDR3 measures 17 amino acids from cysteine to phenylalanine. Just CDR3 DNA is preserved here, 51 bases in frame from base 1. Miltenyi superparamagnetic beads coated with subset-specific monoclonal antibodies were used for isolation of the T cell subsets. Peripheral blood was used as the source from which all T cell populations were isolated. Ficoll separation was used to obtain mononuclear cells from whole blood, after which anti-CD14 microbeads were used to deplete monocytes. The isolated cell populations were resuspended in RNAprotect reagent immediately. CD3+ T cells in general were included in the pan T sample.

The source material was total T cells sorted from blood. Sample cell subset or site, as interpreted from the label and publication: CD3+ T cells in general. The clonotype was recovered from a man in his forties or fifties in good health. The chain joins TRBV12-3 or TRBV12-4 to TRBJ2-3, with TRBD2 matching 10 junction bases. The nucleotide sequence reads TGTGCCAGCAGTCCGGGGACTAGCGTGGTCAGCACAGATACGCAGTATTTT. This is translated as CASSPGTSVVSTDTQYF.